The 6 T cell receptor beta chains reported below all come from one sample, sequenced in a study of cytomegalovirus exposure and HLA in healthy donors. The PCR employed 60 Vbeta primers together with 13 Jbeta primers. TCRdb's table, derived via immunoSEQ multiplex PCR, lists solely in-frame clones and lacks some. The table shows 75,000 to 95,000 clones, with approximately 64% occurring only once. The sequencing sample was made of PBMCs. The receptors originated from a woman aged 45-60 years in good health and CMV-seropositive.

The genes are TRBV7-2 and TRBJ2-7; weak D call: TRBD1 (5 bases). CDR1 SGHTA and CDR2 FQGNSA come from the germline V gene. Trimming removed 6 bases from V and 7 bases from J, with 22 bases in between. The CDR3 runs 15 residues. The CDR3 here is CASSRSGLSWGEQYF. The CDR3 DNA is TGTGCCAGCAGTCGCTCAGGGCTGTCTTGGGGTGAGCAGTACTTC. The full variable domain, rest sourced from reference TRBV7-2 and TRBJ2-7, is GAGVSQSPSNKVTEKGKDVELRCDPISGHTALYWYRQSLGQGLEFLIYFQGNSAPDKSGLPSDRFSAERTGGSVSTLTIQRTQQEDSAVYLCASSRSGLSWGEQYFGPGTRLTVT.

The chain links TRBV10-2 to TRBJ2-2, with D uncertain. Per germline, CDR1 WSHSY and CDR2 SAAADI. Trimming took off 5 bases at V and 7 bases at J, with 5 bases between the two ends. CDR3 size: 11 residues. For the CDR3, the DNA is TGCGCCAGCAGTATCGGCGGGGAGCTGTTTTTT. This codes for CASSIGGELFF.

The sample holds a few counts of this clone. The CDR3 bases are TGTGCCAGCACCTTACAGGGGGAACGGGAAAAACTGTTTTTT. Translating gives CASTLQGEREKLFF. V usage is TRBV6-6 and J usage is TRBJ1-4, with TRBD1 matching 8 bases. V shed 7 bases, J shed 8 bases, and the junction held 9 bases outside the gene matches. Germline CDR1 is MNHNY and CDR2 is SVGAGI (reference sequence). The CDR3 consists of 14 residues.

This clone has a handful of counts. The chain has TRBV2 and TRBJ2-2, with 8 bases identical to TRBD1. CDR1 and CDR2 (germline): SNHLY, FYNNEI. The length of the CDR3 is 13 residues. J lost 7 bases, V lost 7 bases, and 5 bases had no gene match. CDR3 coding DNA: TGTGCCAGCAACGACAGGGGTAGCGGGGAGCTGTTTTTT. Amino acids: CASNDRGSGELFF.

The rearrangement links TRBV19 to TRBJ1-2; unclear D gene. Trimming stripped 4 bases from V and 4 bases from J, with 16 bases between. Germline loops: CDR1 LNHDA, CDR2 SQIVND (reference sequence). The CDR3 extends over 15 amino acids. CDR3 protein: CASSTSLSYGYGYTF. For the CDR3, the DNA is TGTGCCAGTAGTACGAGTCTCTCATACGGCTATGGCTACACCTTC.

The chain carries TRBV15 and TRBJ2-1; perhaps TRBD1 as D (5 bases). This CDR3 comprises 12 residues. Between the trimmed V and J ends, which lost 0 bases and 14 bases, there was a span of 11 bases. Germline V gene lookup returns CDR1 LNHNV and CDR2 YYDKDF (reference sequence). This chain's CDR3 is CATSRDAGMKFF. The DNA of the CDR3 is TGTGCCACCAGCAGAGATGCAGGGATGAAGTTCTTC.